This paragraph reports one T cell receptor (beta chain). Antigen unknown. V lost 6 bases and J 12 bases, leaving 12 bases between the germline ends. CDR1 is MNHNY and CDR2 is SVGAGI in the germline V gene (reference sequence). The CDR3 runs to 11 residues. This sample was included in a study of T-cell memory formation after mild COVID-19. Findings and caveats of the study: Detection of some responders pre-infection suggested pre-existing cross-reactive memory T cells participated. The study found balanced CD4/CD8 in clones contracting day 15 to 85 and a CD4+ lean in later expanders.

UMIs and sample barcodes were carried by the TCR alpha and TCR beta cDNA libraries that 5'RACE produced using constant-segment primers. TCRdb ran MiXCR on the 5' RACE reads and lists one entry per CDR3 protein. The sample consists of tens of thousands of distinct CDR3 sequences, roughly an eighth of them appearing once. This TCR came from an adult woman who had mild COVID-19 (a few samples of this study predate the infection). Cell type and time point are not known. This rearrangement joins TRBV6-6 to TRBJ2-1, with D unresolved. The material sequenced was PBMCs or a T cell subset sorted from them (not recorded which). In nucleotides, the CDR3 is TGTGCCAGCAGCCAGACGGATGGGCAGTTCTTC. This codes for CASSQTDGQFF.